Shown below are 21 T cell receptor beta chains from a single sample sequenced in a study of blood T cell repertoires in COVID-19. Assay used: immunoSEQ multiplex PCR; TCRdb lists only in-frame clones, some missing. The sample has under 4,500 clones, 70% to 80% seen once. Sequenced material: peripheral blood. Every receptor here comes from a human donor with active or convalescent COVID-19. The donor label of this sample is uncertain.

The rearrangement joins TRBV4-3 to TRBJ2-7; D ambiguous. The CDR3 is 13 residues long. With 0 bases removed from V and 7 bases from J, the gap between germline ends came to 10 bases. Germline CDR1 and CDR2: LGHNA and YSLEER. This CDR3 is CASSQERGREQYF. The DNA of the CDR3 is TGCGCCAGCAGCCAAGAGAGAGGAAGGGAGCAGTACTTC.

The genes are TRBV6-1 and TRBJ1-2, with D perhaps matching TRBD1 (5 bases). The CDR3 has 15 residues. CDR1 MNHNS and CDR2 SASEGT come from the germline V gene. Trimming left V 1 base short and J 8 bases short, with 17 bases between. CDR3 protein: CASSEGGAGLVGYTF. In DNA form, the CDR3 reads TGTGCCAGCAGTGAAGGGGGAGCGGGGCTAGTAGGCTACACCTTC.

V usage is TRBV24-1 and J usage is TRBJ1-5, with 8 bases aligning to TRBD1. Germline CDR1 and CDR2: KGHDR and SFDVKD. The CDR3 extends over 17 amino acids. V was clipped by 3 bases and J by 3 bases; unmatched bases: 9. The CDR3 DNA sequence: TGTGCCACCAGTGATCAAGCGACAGGGGCCCACAATCAGCCCCAGCATTTT. It translates to CATSDQATGAHNQPQHF.

The V gene is TRBV21-1, the J gene TRBJ2-1; TRBD2, the table's D call, lacks a check against the DNA. TRBV21-1 is a pseudogene segment. The CDR3 loop spans 17 amino acids. The CDR3 DNA follows: TGTGCCAGCAGCGCCCAATTAGCGGGTAGCGCCTACAATGAGCAGTTCTTC. This gives the protein CASSAQLAGSAYNEQFF.

The count of this clone is one. This chain links TRBV6-5 with TRBJ2-7, with 9 nucleotides matching TRBD1. Germline CDR1 MNHEY, CDR2 SVGAGI. The ends lost 6 bases at V and 2 bases at J; junction bases unmatched: 8. This CDR3 has 15 amino acids. The CDR3 is CASRTGQGSAYEQYF. The CDR3 DNA sequence: TGTGCCAGCAGAACCGGACAGGGGTCGGCCTACGAGCAGTACTTC.

The chain employs TRBV7-2 and TRBJ2-3; 8 bases line up with TRBD2. After removal of 3 bases from V and 3 bases from J, the junction contained 8 bases not matched to a gene. The length of the CDR3 is 16 residues. CDR1 is SGHTA, CDR2 FQGNSA, per germline. CDR3 protein: CASSLRLSGITDTQYF. CDR3 nucleotides: TGTGCCAGCAGCTTGCGGCTTAGCGGGATTACAGATACGCAGTATTTT. Using reference TRBV7-2 and TRBJ2-3 for the parts outside the CDR3, the full variable domain is GAGVSQSPSNKVTEKGKDVELRCDPISGHTALYWYRQSLGQGLEFLIYFQGNSAPDKSGLPSDRFSAERTGGSVSTLTIQRTQQEDSAVYLCASSLRLSGITDTQYFGPGTRLTVL.

This chain connects TRBV2 to TRBJ1-2; 8 bases map to TRBD1. Looked up from germline, CDR1 is SNHLY and CDR2 is FYNNEI. Unmatched junction bases numbered 6, after V lost 3 bases and J lost 3 bases. The CDR3 is made up of 15 amino acids. CDR3 sequence reads: CASSEYAGGDYGYTF. For the CDR3, the DNA is TGTGCCAGCAGTGAGTATGCAGGGGGCGACTATGGCTACACCTTC. Looking up the rest from reference TRBV2 and TRBJ1-2 gives the full variable domain: EPEVTQTPSHQVTQMGQEVILRCVPISNHLYFYWYRQILGQKVEFLVSFYNNEISEKSEIFDDQFSVERPDGSNFTLKIRSTKLEDSAMYFCASSEYAGGDYGYTFGSGTRLTVV.

This chain joins TRBV4-3 and TRBJ2-5; 7 bases are shared with TRBD2. In germline, CDR1 is LGHNA, CDR2 YSLEER. V gave up 1 base and J gave up 0 bases; unmatched junction bases: 5. The CDR3 consists of 16 residues. CDR3 nucleotides: TGCGCCAGCAGCCAAGGGCCAGCGGGGAACCAAGAGACCCAGTACTTC. Translating gives CASSQGPAGNQETQYF.

V is TRBV24-1 and J is TRBJ1-1, with 8 nucleotides matching TRBD1. Germline V gives CDR1 KGHDR, CDR2 SFDVKD. The length of the CDR3 is 14 residues. V trimming: 5 bases; J trimming: 1 base; junction bases outside the gene matches: 2. The CDR3 coding sequence is TGTGCCACCAGTGCCCAGGGGGCGAACACTGAAGCTTTCTTT. Its protein is CATSAQGANTEAFF.

The chain uses TRBV3-1 (or the pseudogene TRBV3-2) and TRBJ2-7, with 10 bases aligning to TRBD1. J gave up 11 bases and V 3 bases, and 13 bases lay outside the gene matches. The CDR3 spans 15 residues. Per the germline V gene, CDR1 is LGHDT and CDR2 is YNNKEL (reference sequence). The CDR3 DNA sequence: TGTGCCAGCAGCCAGGAGAGACAGGGGGCGCGAGTCGAGTACTTC. Its protein is CASSQERQGARVEYF.

The V and J genes are TRBV6-2 or TRBV6-3 and TRBJ2-7; TRBD1 might be the D (5 bases). This CDR3 comprises 13 residues. Trimming pared 5 bases from V and 3 bases from J, leaving 11 bases between. Per germline, CDR1 MNHEY and CDR2 SVGEGT. Here the CDR3 reads CASSTPQGYEQYF. In DNA form, the CDR3 reads TGTGCCAGCAGTACCCCTCAGGGCTACGAGCAGTACTTC.

This clone was recorded a few times. The chain has TRBV10-3 and TRBJ2-2, with D uncertain. Trimming took off 0 bases at V and 3 bases at J, with 8 bases between the two ends. This CDR3 has 15 residues. The germline V gene has CDR1 ENHRY and CDR2 SYGVKD. CDR3 sequence: CAISESPVDTGELFF. The CDR3 bases are TGTGCCATCAGTGAGTCCCCCGTAGACACCGGGGAGCTGTTTTTT.

This clone was recorded only once. The chain carries TRBV30 and TRBJ2-7, with 9 bases that match TRBD2. This CDR3 is 15 amino acids long. The V and J ends lost 4 bases and 3 bases, in that order; junction bases with no gene match: 10. The germline V gene encodes CDR1 GTSNPN and CDR2 SVGIG (reference sequence). CDR3 coding DNA: TGTGCCTGGACTTTAAAGGCTAGCGGGAACTACGAGCAGTACTTC. Amino acid sequence: CAWTLKASGNYEQYF. The variable domain in full, with the rest retrieved from reference TRBV30 and TRBJ2-7, is SQTIHQWPATLVQPVGSPLSLECTVEGTSNPNLYWYRQAAGRGLQLLFYSVGIGQISSEVPQNLSASRPQDRQFILSSKKLLLSDSGFYLCAWTLKASGNYEQYFGPGTRLTVT.

This clone has only one observation. The genes are TRBV5-6 and TRBJ2-2, with D possibly being TRBD1 (5 bases). The ends were cut back, 0 bases at V and 4 bases at J, with 16 bases in the middle. This CDR3 contains 17 residues. Germline V gene data show CDR1 as SGHDT and CDR2 as YYEEEE. CDR3 sequence: CASSLVDVGPSTGELFF. In DNA form, the CDR3 reads TGTGCCAGCAGCTTGGTAGATGTGGGGCCATCCACCGGGGAGCTGTTTTTT.

The chain joins TRBV24-1 to TRBJ2-7, with D perhaps matching TRBD1 (5 bases). With 6 bases removed from V and 5 bases from J, the gap between germline ends came to 10 bases. This CDR3 has 12 residues. Germline CDR1 and CDR2: KGHDR and SFDVKD. The CDR3 DNA reads TGTGCCACCAGTTCAGGGTCCCACGAGCAGTACTTC. It specifies CATSSGSHEQYF.

The chain uses TRBV7-8 and TRBJ2-7; the D gene is possibly TRBD1 (6 bases). The CDR3 extends over 13 amino acids. CDR1 is SGHVS, CDR2 FQNEAQ, per germline. Trimming stripped 2 bases from V and 9 bases from J, with 14 bases between. The DNA for the CDR3 is TGTGCCAGCAGCTTATTAGCACAGGGCGGGCAGTACTTC. This sequence encodes CASSLLAQGGQYF.

In its sample, this clone was seen a few times. The CDR3 reads CASGRTGLGSGELFF. DNA of the CDR3: TGTGCTAGTGGCCGGACGGGACTAGGGTCCGGGGAGCTGTTTTTT. The V gene is TRBV12-5, the J gene TRBJ2-2; 8 bases match TRBD2. After removal of 6 bases from V and 6 bases from J, the junction contained 9 bases not matched to a gene. Germline V gene data show CDR1 as LGHNT and CDR2 as FRNRAP. The CDR3 spans 15 residues.

The chain is built from TRBV7-2 and TRBJ2-2; 8 bases align to TRBD2. V gave up 5 bases and J gave up 0 bases; unmatched junction bases: 2. Germline-derived CDR1 and CDR2 are SGHTA and FQGNSA. The CDR3 is 15 amino acids. The CDR3 region is CASSPGGSNTGELFF. The CDR3 DNA is TGTGCCAGCAGCCCGGGAGGGTCGAACACCGGGGAGCTGTTTTTT. Combining the CDR3 with reference TRBV7-2 and TRBJ2-2 gives the whole variable domain GAGVSQSPSNKVTEKGKDVELRCDPISGHTALYWYRQSLGQGLEFLIYFQGNSAPDKSGLPSDRFSAERTGGSVSTLTIQRTQQEDSAVYLCASSPGGSNTGELFFGEGSRLTVL.

This chain joins TRBV6-2 or TRBV6-3 and TRBJ1-1; 7 bases map to TRBD1. This CDR3 has 13 amino acids. V gave up 5 bases and J gave up 5 bases; unmatched junction bases: 5. The V gene's germline CDR1 is MNHEY and CDR2 SVGEGT. In nucleotides, the CDR3 is TGTGCCAGCAGTGCGACAGGGCCGACTGAAGCTTTCTTT. Its translation: CASSATGPTEAFF.

The rearrangement joins TRBV2 to TRBJ1-1, with a possible D match to TRBD1 (5 bases). V lost 6 bases and J 1 base, leaving 9 bases between the germline ends. CDR3 size: 13 residues. Germline CDR1 SNHLY, CDR2 FYNNEI. CDR3 DNA: TGTGCCAGCAGATCCACAGGGAACACTGAAGCTTTCTTT. The encoded protein is CASRSTGNTEAFF. The complete variable domain, with remaining parts taken from reference TRBV2 and TRBJ1-1, reads EPEVTQTPSHQVTQMGQEVILRCVPISNHLYFYWYRQILGQKVEFLVSFYNNEISEKSEIFDDQFSVERPDGSNFTLKIRSTKLEDSAMYFCASRSTGNTEAFFGQGTRLTVV.

The J gene is TRBJ1-2, the V gene TRBV6-5; 11 nucleotides line up with TRBD1. V gave up 2 bases and J gave up 7 bases; unmatched junction bases: 3. The CDR3 totals 14 residues. Germline CDR1 MNHEY, CDR2 SVGAGI. The CDR3 region has the DNA TGTGCCAGCAGTTACGGACAGGGGGCATTTGGCTACACCTTC. The encoded protein is CASSYGQGAFGYTF.